One and the same sample provided the 2 T cell receptor beta chains below, sequenced in a study of cytomegalovirus exposure and HLA in healthy donors. It was with 60 Vbeta and 13 Jbeta primers that the PCR ran. Assay used: immunoSEQ multiplex PCR; TCRdb lists only in-frame clones, some missing. The sample records fewer than 100,000 clones, around 81% being singletons. Sequenced sample: PBMCs. These receptors came from a male donor in good health and CMV-seronegative.

The chain is built from TRBV19 and TRBJ2-1; TRBD2 agrees at 7 bases. CDR1 is LNHDA and CDR2 is SQIVND in the germline V gene (reference sequence). This CDR3 contains 14 residues. V was pared by 8 bases and J by 7 bases, with 11 bases of the junction left unmatched. The CDR3 protein is CASGWASGDNEQFF. The CDR3 DNA sequence: TGTGCCAGTGGTTGGGCTAGCGGCGATAATGAGCAGTTCTTC.

The chain has TRBV19 and TRBJ2-1; 7 bases fit TRBD2. The CDR3 totals 14 residues. Losses at the gene ends were 7 bases for V and 1 base for J; bases not matched to a gene: 4. The germline V gene encodes CDR1 LNHDA and CDR2 SQIVND (reference sequence). Here the CDR3 reads CASKDGGSYNEQFF. The CDR3 region has the DNA TGTGCCAGTAAGGACGGGGGGTCCTACAATGAGCAGTTCTTC. Complete variable domain (other parts from reference TRBV19 and TRBJ2-1): DGGITQSPKYLFRKEGQNVTLSCEQNLNHDAMYWYRQDPGQGLRLIYYSQIVNDFQKGDIAEGYSVSREKKESFPLTVTSAQKNPTAFYLCASKDGGSYNEQFFGPGTRLTVL.